This passage covers 22 T cell receptor beta chains from one sample sequenced in a study of control samples from healthy donors and cancer patients. Repertoires were generated with immunoSEQ multiplex PCR, while TCRdb's copy carries only in-frame clones and drops some. The sample has around 130,000 clones, 80% to 95% seen once. Specimen: blood. The origin of the receptors is a man in his late teens or twenties in good health.

The chain recombines TRBV11-2 with TRBJ2-7, with unresolved D. Trimming left V 1 base short and J 7 bases short, with 14 bases between. This CDR3 has 14 residues. Looked up from germline, CDR1 is SGHAT and CDR2 is FQNNGV. CDR3 in DNA: TGTGCCAGCAGCTTAGGGGCCTCCTCCTGGGAGCAGTACTTC. Its translation: CASSLGASSWEQYF.

The rearrangement links TRBV7-9 to TRBJ2-2; unclear D gene. The germline CDR1 and CDR2 sequences are SEHNR and FQNEAQ (reference sequence). This CDR3 contains 14 residues. Trimming pared 3 bases from V and 4 bases from J, leaving 9 bases between. CDR3 bases: TGTGCCAGCAGCTTCCCTTCTCCCACCGGGGAGCTGTTTTTT. Its protein is CASSFPSPTGELFF.

This rearrangement joins TRBV5-1 to TRBJ2-3; TRBD1 matches at 7 bases. V shed 4 bases, J shed 5 bases, and the junction held 10 bases outside the gene matches. CDR1 is SGHRS and CDR2 is YFSETQ in the germline V gene. The CDR3 is 15 amino acids. CDR3: CASSRGTAGEDTQYF. CDR3 nucleotide sequence: TGCGCCAGCAGCAGGGGGACAGCTGGGGAAGATACGCAGTATTTT.

This sequence joins TRBV9 and TRBJ1-2; D not certain. Germline V gene lookup returns CDR1 SGDLS and CDR2 YYNGEE. The V and J ends lost 4 bases and 10 bases respectively, with 20 bases between them. The CDR3 length is 14 residues. The CDR3 DNA reads TGTGCCAGCAGCTCAGAGGCAGGCCCGACCTCCTACACCTTC. This codes for CASSSEAGPTSYTF.

This chain links TRBV6-5 with TRBJ2-3; D is uncertain. This CDR3 region has 14 residues. The germline V gene has CDR1 MNHEY and CDR2 SVGAGI. With 5 bases removed from V and 6 bases from J, the gap between germline ends came to 15 bases. The CDR3 loop reads CASSTFAEGDTQYF. DNA for the CDR3: TGTGCCAGCAGTACATTTGCCGAAGGGGATACGCAGTATTTT.

The CDR3 sequence is CASSPYGGAAYGYTF. CDR3 bases: TGTGCCAGCAGCCCGTACGGAGGGGCTGCCTATGGCTACACCTTC. This rearrangement joins TRBV5-4 to TRBJ1-2; tentative D call: TRBD1 (5 bases). The V and J ends lost 4 bases and 4 bases respectively, with 17 bases between them. Germline CDR1 and CDR2: SGHNT and YYREEE (reference sequence). This CDR3 region has 15 residues.

V and J are TRBV3-1 (or the pseudogene TRBV3-2) and TRBJ2-2; D is possibly TRBD1 (6 bases). The V end lost 7 bases, the J end lost 3 bases, and 15 bases lay between the germline ends. CDR1 is LGHDT and CDR2 is YNNKEL in the germline V gene (reference sequence). The CDR3 is 15 amino acids. CDR3 sequence: CASTPGDTDTGELFF. In DNA form, the CDR3 reads TGTGCCAGCACCCCTGGGGACACCGACACCGGGGAGCTGTTTTTT.

This chain links TRBV29-1 with TRBJ1-1, with D possibly matching TRBD1 (6 bases). V was clipped by 4 bases and J by 2 bases, with 11 bases between them. The germline CDR1 and CDR2 sequences are SQVTM and ANQGSEA. CDR3 size: 13 residues. Here the CDR3 reads CSVADRPNTEAFF. Written as DNA, the CDR3 is TGCAGCGTTGCCGACAGGCCCAACACTGAAGCTTTCTTT. Full variable domain (missing parts from reference TRBV29-1 and TRBJ1-1): SAVISQKPSRDICQRGTSLTIQCQVDSQVTMMFWYRQQPGQSLTLIATANQGSEATYESGFVIDKFPISRPNLTFSTLTVSNMSPEDSSIYLCSVADRPNTEAFFGQGTRLTVV.

The rearrangement uses TRBV30 and TRBJ1-6, with D perhaps matching TRBD1 (5 bases). Germline lookup yields CDR1 GTSNPN and CDR2 SVGIG (reference sequence). V gave up 6 bases and J gave up 7 bases, with 16 bases separating them. The CDR3 is made up of 14 amino acids. CDR3 protein: CACPIQGYNSPLHF. CDR3 DNA sequence: TGTGCCTGTCCAATCCAGGGCTACAATTCACCCCTCCACTTT.

The chain links TRBV9 to TRBJ1-3; no reliable D call. CDR3 length: 15 amino acids. Germline-derived CDR1 and CDR2 are SGDLS and YYNGEE. V lost 0 bases and J lost 0, with 7 bases in between. The CDR3 DNA reads TGTGCCAGCAGCGTAGAAGGGAACTCTGGAAACACCATATATTTT. This encodes CASSVEGNSGNTIYF.

This clone came up a few times. This chain uses TRBV6-5 with TRBJ1-2; D is perhaps TRBD1 (5 bases). The germline CDR1 and CDR2 sequences are MNHEY and SVGAGI. Between the trimmed V and J ends, which lost 0 bases and 7 bases, there was a span of 9 bases. The CDR3 is 13 amino acids. DNA for the CDR3: TGTGCCAGCAGTTACTCGGGAAGGGGTGGCTACACCTTC. Amino acid sequence: CASSYSGRGGYTF.

This rearrangement joins TRBV5-6 to TRBJ2-1, with 12 bases identical to TRBD2. The CDR3 contains 15 residues. The V gene's germline CDR1 is SGHDT and CDR2 YYEEEE. Losses at the gene ends were 4 bases for V and 8 bases for J; bases not matched to a gene: 7. CDR3: CASSKTSGGLDEQFF. DNA of the CDR3: TGTGCCAGCAGCAAGACTAGCGGGGGTTTGGATGAGCAGTTCTTC.

CDR3 DNA: TGTGCCAGCAGCCAAGGAGGAGGGCTTGAAAAACTGTTTTTT. Amino acid sequence: CASSQGGGLEKLFF. This rearrangement joins TRBV3-1 (or the pseudogene TRBV3-2) to TRBJ1-4; D unclear. In germline, CDR1 is LGHDT, CDR2 YNNKEL (reference sequence). The V end lost 1 base, the J end lost 7 bases, and 10 bases lay between the germline ends. The CDR3 sequence is 14 residues long.

The chain employs TRBV6-2 or TRBV6-3 and TRBJ1-1; D call uncertain. Germline V gene data show CDR1 as MNHEY and CDR2 as SVGEGT. V was cut by 4 bases and J by 10 bases, with 19 bases left in between. There are 14 residues in the CDR3. The CDR3 spells CASSSTGLRRGAFF. CDR3 in DNA: TGTGCCAGCAGTTCCACTGGACTTAGAAGAGGAGCTTTCTTT.

V usage is TRBV11-3 and J usage is TRBJ2-7, with 12 bases aligning to TRBD2. With V trimmed by 8 bases and J by 4 bases, 6 bases remained unmatched. Germline CDR1 is SGHNT and CDR2 is YENEEA. This CDR3 is built from 14 residues. CDR3 region: CASATSGRKYEQYV. The CDR3 nucleotides are TGTGCCAGCGCGACTAGCGGGAGAAAATACGAGCAGTACGTC.

The rearrangement links TRBV24-1 to TRBJ2-2; TRBD2 agrees at 7 bases. In germline, CDR1 is KGHDR, CDR2 SFDVKD. With V trimmed by 7 bases and J by 3 bases, 10 bases remained unmatched. This CDR3 is built from 16 residues. The CDR3 loop reads CATSDHGRGDTGELFF. In DNA form, the CDR3 reads TGTGCCACCAGCGATCATGGGAGGGGTGACACCGGGGAGCTGTTTTTT.

This clone was detected only once. The rearrangement joins TRBV7-3 to TRBJ2-3; 11 bases map to TRBD2. Germline V gives CDR1 SGHTA, CDR2 FQGTGA. The trim removed 3 bases at V and 4 bases at J, leaving 3 bases unmatched. There are 15 residues in the CDR3. The CDR3 is CASSFIAGGPDTQYF. CDR3 coding DNA: TGTGCCAGCAGCTTTATAGCGGGGGGGCCAGATACGCAGTATTTT.

The gene calls are TRBV19 and TRBJ1-6; TRBD1 aligns across 10 bases. V gave up 10 bases and J gave up 6 bases; unmatched junction bases: 9. This CDR3 spans 15 amino acids. CDR1 is LNHDA, CDR2 SQIVND, per germline (reference sequence). The CDR3 nucleotides read TGTGCCACTAACGACAGGGGGCTCTCTAATTCACCCCTCCACTTT. It codes for CATNDRGLSNSPLHF.

This clone was seen more than once but under ten times. V and J are TRBV20-1 and TRBJ1-2; no clear D. This CDR3 region has 12 residues. V was pared by 3 bases and J by 4 bases, with 9 bases between. The V gene's germline CDR1 is DFQATT and CDR2 SNEGSKA (reference sequence). The CDR3 region is CSASVAAYGYTF. CDR3 sequence (DNA): TGCAGTGCTAGTGTGGCGGCCTATGGCTACACCTTC.

V and J are TRBV19 and TRBJ1-1; no firm D call. The germline gives CDR1 LNHDA, CDR2 SQIVND (reference sequence). The CDR3 spans 15 residues. Trimming shortened V by 0 bases and J by 0 bases, and 8 bases separated the two germline ends. CDR3 sequence (DNA): TGTGCCAGTAGTATAGATAAGCACATGAACACTGAAGCTTTCTTT. The encoded protein is CASSIDKHMNTEAFF.

This chain connects TRBV2 to TRBJ2-5; TRBD1 might be the D (5 bases). CDR1 and CDR2 (germline): SNHLY, FYNNEI. The CDR3 has 13 residues. Trimming stripped 6 bases from V and 5 bases from J, with 13 bases between. CDR3 sequence (DNA): TGTGCCAGCAGCCGGACAAATAGGGAGACCCAGTACTTC. Translating it yields CASSRTNRETQYF.

The chain joins TRBV10-3 to TRBJ2-7; either TRBD1 or TRBD2 may supply D (5 bases each). V was cut by 2 bases and J by 2 bases, with 16 bases left in between. The CDR3 spans 16 residues. Per the germline V gene, CDR1 is ENHRY and CDR2 is SYGVKD. DNA of the CDR3: TGTGCCATCAGTGAGAGGGTGGGACCGCGGACCTACGAGCAGTACTTC. It codes for CAISERVGPRTYEQYF.